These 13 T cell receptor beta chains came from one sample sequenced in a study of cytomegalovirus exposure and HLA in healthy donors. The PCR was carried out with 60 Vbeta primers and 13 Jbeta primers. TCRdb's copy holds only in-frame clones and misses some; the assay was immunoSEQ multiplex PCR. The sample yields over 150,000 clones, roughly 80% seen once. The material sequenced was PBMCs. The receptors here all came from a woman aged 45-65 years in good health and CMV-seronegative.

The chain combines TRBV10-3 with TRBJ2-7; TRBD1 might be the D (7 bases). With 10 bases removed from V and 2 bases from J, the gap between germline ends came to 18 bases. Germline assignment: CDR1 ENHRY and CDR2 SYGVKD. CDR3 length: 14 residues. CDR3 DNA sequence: TGTGCCACCAACCAGGGGGGTTCGGCCTACGAGCAGTACTTC. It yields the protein CATNQGGSAYEQYF.

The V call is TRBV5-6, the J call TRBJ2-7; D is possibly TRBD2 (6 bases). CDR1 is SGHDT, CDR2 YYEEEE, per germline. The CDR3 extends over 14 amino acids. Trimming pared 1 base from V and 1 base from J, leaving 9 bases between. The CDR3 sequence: CASSLWRVSYEQYF. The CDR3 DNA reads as TGTGCCAGCAGCTTGTGGAGGGTTTCCTACGAGCAGTACTTC.

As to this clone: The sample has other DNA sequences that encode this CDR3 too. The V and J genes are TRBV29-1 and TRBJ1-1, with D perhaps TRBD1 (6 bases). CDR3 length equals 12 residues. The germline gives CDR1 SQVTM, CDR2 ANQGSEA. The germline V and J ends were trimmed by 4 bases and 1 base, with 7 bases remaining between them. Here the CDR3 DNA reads TGCAGCGTTGTCAGGGGGAACACTGAAGCTTTCTTT. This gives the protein CSVVRGNTEAFF.

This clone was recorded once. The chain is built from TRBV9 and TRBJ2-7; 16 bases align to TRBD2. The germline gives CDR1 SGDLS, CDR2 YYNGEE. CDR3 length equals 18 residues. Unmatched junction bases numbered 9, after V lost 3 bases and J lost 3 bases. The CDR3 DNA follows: TGTGCCAGCAGCGCCGTCCCGGGACTAGCGGGAGGGAACTACGAGCAGTACTTC. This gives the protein CASSAVPGLAGGNYEQYF.

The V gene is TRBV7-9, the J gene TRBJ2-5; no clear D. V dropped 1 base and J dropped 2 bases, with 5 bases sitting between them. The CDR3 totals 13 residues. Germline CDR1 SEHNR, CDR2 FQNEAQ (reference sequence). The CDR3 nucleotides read TGTGCCAGCAGCTTAGAGCCGCAAGAGACCCAGTACTTC. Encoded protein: CASSLEPQETQYF.

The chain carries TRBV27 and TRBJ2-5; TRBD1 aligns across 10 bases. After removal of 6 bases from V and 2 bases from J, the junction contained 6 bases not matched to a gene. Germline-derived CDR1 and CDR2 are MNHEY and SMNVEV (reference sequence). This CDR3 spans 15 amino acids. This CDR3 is CASRRPGQGQETQYF. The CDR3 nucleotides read TGTGCCAGCAGGAGACCGGGACAGGGGCAAGAGACCCAGTACTTC.

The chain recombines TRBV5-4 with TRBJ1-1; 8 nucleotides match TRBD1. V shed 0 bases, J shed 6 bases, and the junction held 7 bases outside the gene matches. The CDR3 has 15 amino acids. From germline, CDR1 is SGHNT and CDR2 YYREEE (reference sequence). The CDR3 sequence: CASSLVQGAIAEAFF. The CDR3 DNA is TGTGCCAGCAGCTTGGTGCAGGGGGCGATCGCTGAAGCTTTCTTT.

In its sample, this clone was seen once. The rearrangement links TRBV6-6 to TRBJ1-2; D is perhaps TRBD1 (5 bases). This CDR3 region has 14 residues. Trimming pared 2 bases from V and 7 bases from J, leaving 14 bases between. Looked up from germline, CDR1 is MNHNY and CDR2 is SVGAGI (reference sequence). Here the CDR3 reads CASSYPNRPSGYTF. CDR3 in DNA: TGTGCCAGCAGTTACCCGAACAGGCCGAGTGGCTACACCTTC.

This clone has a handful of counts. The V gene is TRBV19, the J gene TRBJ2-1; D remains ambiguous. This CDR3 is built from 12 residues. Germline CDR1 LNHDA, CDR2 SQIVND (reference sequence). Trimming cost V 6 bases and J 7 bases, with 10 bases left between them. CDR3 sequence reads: CASRKTRNEQFF. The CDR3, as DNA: TGTGCCAGTAGAAAAACCCGGAATGAGCAGTTCTTC. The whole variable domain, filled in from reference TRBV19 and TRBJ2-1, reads DGGITQSPKYLFRKEGQNVTLSCEQNLNHDAMYWYRQDPGQGLRLIYYSQIVNDFQKGDIAEGYSVSREKKESFPLTVTSAQKNPTAFYLCASRKTRNEQFFGPGTRLTVL.

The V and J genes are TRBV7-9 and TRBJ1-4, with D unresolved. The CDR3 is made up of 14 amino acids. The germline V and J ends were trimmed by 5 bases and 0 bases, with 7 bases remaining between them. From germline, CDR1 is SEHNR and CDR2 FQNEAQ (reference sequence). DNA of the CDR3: TGTGCCAGCAGCCTCGGGGCAACTAATGAAAAACTGTTTTTT. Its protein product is CASSLGATNEKLFF.

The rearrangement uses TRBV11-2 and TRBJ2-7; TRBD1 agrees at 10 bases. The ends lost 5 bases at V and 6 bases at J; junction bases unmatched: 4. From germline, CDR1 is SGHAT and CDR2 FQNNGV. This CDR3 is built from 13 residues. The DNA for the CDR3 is TGTGCCAGCAGCCTGGACAGGGGGGCCGAGCAGTACTTC. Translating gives CASSLDRGAEQYF. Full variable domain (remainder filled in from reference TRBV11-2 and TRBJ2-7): EAGVAQSPRYKIIEKRQSVAFWCNPISGHATLYWYQQILGQGPKLLIQFQNNGVVDDSQLPKDRFSAERLKGVDSTLKIQPAKLEDSAVYLCASSLDRGAEQYFGPGTRLTVT.

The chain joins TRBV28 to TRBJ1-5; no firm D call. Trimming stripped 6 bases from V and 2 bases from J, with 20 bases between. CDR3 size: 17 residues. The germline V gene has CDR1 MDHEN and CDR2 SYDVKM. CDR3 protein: CASSPPRGKKGNQPQHF. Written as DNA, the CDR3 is TGTGCCAGCAGCCCCCCCCGGGGAAAAAAAGGCAATCAGCCCCAGCATTTT.

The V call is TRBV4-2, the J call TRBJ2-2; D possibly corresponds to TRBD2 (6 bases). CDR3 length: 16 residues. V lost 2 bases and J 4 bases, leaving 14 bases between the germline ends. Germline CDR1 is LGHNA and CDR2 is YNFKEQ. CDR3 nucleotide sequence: TGTGCCAGCAGCCAACTTTCGCGGGGCGGCACCGGGGAGCTGTTTTTT. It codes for CASSQLSRGGTGELFF.